The clone carrying this T cell receptor beta chain was recorded many times. This sample was taken from a study of T-cell reconstitution after alpha-beta-depleted transplantation in children. A library of TCRbeta sequences, prepared with unique molecular identifiers, was generated. TCRdb reprocessed the PCR reads via MiXCR and lists one record per CDR3 protein. The sample records fewer than 750,000 distinct CDR3 sequences, 20% to 25% being singletons. Germline values: CDR1 SQVTM, CDR2 ANQGSEA. V lost 3 bases and J 3 bases, leaving 8 bases between the germline ends. The CDR3 runs 12 residues. The clonotype was recovered from a boy under three years old who had a stem cell transplant for acute myeloid leukemia, so the T cells may come from the graft donor. Specimen: PBMCs, mostly from graft donor cells, collected 360 days after TCRalphabeta/CD19-depleted stem cell transplant. V usage is TRBV29-1 and J usage is TRBJ1-2; unclear D gene. The CDR3 nucleotides are TGCAGCGTTGAGAAGTCGGACTATGGCTACACCTTC. It codes for CSVEKSDYGYTF.